The 15 T cell receptor beta chains below all came from one sample that was sequenced in a study of blood T cell repertoires in COVID-19 (dated by TCRdb to about 2020). Library preparation was by the immunoSEQ multiplex PCR assay. In TCRdb, the immuneACCESS table is reduced to in-frame sequences with V and J assigned. These tables do not hold every clone; where another copy was compared, an unresolved V gene accounts for under half, and the others remain unexplained. This sample lists some 6,000 clones; about 88% were detected once. Roughly 7% of the sample is taken by the ten largest. Source material: peripheral blood. These receptors all stem from a human donor in a cohort sampled during active COVID-19.

The chain employs TRBV19 and TRBJ2-4; TRBD2 matches at 7 bases. Germline values: CDR1 LNHDA, CDR2 SQIVND (reference sequence). J was trimmed by 3 bases and V by 3 bases; bases with no gene match: 5. The CDR3 is 15 amino acids. The CDR3 region is CASSIPGEGKNIQYF. CDR3 nucleotides: TGTGCCAGTAGTATCCCCGGGGAGGGCAAAAACATTCAGTACTTC. The whole variable domain, remainder taken from reference TRBV19 and TRBJ2-4, is DGGITQSPKYLFRKEGQNVTLSCEQNLNHDAMYWYRQDPGQGLRLIYYSQIVNDFQKGDIAEGYSVSREKKESFPLTVTSAQKNPTAFYLCASSIPGEGKNIQYFGAGTRLSVL.

This clone was detected only once. The rearrangement links TRBV18 to TRBJ1-5; perhaps TRBD1 as D (6 bases). Trimming shortened V by 0 bases and J by 4 bases, and 16 bases separated the two germline ends. The CDR3 has 17 amino acids. CDR1 and CDR2 (germline): KGHSH, LQKENI. CDR3 sequence: CASSPPGRGFRNQPQHF. DNA of the CDR3: TGTGCCAGCTCACCACCTGGCAGGGGATTTCGGAATCAGCCCCAGCATTTT.

The V call is TRBV19, the J call TRBJ2-3; 9 bases align to TRBD2. The V and J ends lost 5 bases and 4 bases, in that order; junction bases with no gene match: 4. The length of the CDR3 is 14 residues. Per germline, CDR1 LNHDA and CDR2 SQIVND (reference sequence). The CDR3, as DNA: TGTGCCAGTAGTGGTAGCGGGGGTCCAGATACGCAGTATTTT. Translated: CASSGSGGPDTQYF.

This sequence joins TRBV5-1 and TRBJ1-5, with D perhaps TRBD1 (5 bases). Germline-derived CDR1 and CDR2 are SGHRS and YFSETQ. V dropped 3 bases and J dropped 9 bases, with 16 bases sitting between them. The CDR3 contains 14 residues. The CDR3 spells CASSSGLPYGPQHF. For the CDR3, the DNA is TGCGCCAGCAGCTCGGGACTCCCGTATGGGCCCCAGCATTTT.

The table lists this clone with a count of one. The chain uses TRBV28 and TRBJ1-6, with D possibly matching TRBD1 (5 bases). The germline CDR1 and CDR2 sequences are MDHEN and SYDVKM. V dropped 3 bases and J dropped 12 bases, with 21 bases sitting between them. There are 16 residues in the CDR3. The DNA for the CDR3 is TGTGCCAGCAGTTTTCCCGCCAGTACAGGCACACAACCCCTCCACTTT. It specifies CASSFPASTGTQPLHF.

This chain uses TRBV28 with TRBJ2-3, with 14 positions matching TRBD2. Germline V gives CDR1 MDHEN, CDR2 SYDVKM. There are 21 residues in the CDR3. With 7 bases clipped from V and 1 base from J, the junction kept 19 bases outside the gene matches. The CDR3 sequence is CASTSRTWGGLAGEGTDTQYF. The DNA for the CDR3 is TGTGCCAGCACCAGCCGCACGTGGGGGGGACTAGCGGGAGAGGGCACAGATACGCAGTATTTT. Drawing the rest from reference TRBV28 and TRBJ2-3, the complete variable domain is DVKVTQSSRYLVKRTGEKVFLECVQDMDHENMFWYRQDPGLGLRLIYFSYDVKMKEKGDIPEGYSVSREKKERFSLILESASTNQTSMYLCASTSRTWGGLAGEGTDTQYFGPGTRLTVL.

J is TRBJ1-3 and V is TRBV7-8; 9 nucleotides line up with TRBD1. This CDR3 has 15 amino acids. The germline V gene has CDR1 SGHVS and CDR2 FQNEAQ. After removal of 5 bases from V and 4 bases from J, the junction contained 6 bases not matched to a gene. The CDR3 coding sequence is TGTGCCAGCAGCCAGAACAGGGGGCGCGGAAACACCATATATTTT. This gives the protein CASSQNRGRGNTIYF.

The chain combines TRBV19 with TRBJ2-1, with D possibly being TRBD1 (6 bases). Per germline, CDR1 LNHDA and CDR2 SQIVND (reference sequence). Between the trimmed V and J ends, which lost 1 base and 0 bases, there was a span of 10 bases. The CDR3 consists of 16 residues. CDR3 in amino acids: CASSIGDTGSYNEQFF. CDR3 sequence (DNA): TGTGCCAGTAGTATAGGGGACACCGGCTCCTACAATGAGCAGTTCTTC.

The chain has TRBV27 and TRBJ1-2, with TRBD1 matching 11 bases. V lost 5 bases to trimming and J lost 8 bases; unmatched junction nucleotides: 16. The germline CDR1 and CDR2 sequences are MNHEY and SMNVEV (reference sequence). The CDR3 loop spans 17 amino acids. Here the CDR3 reads CASSLGQGAGRAGGYTF. Written as DNA, the CDR3 is TGTGCCAGCAGTCTCGGACAGGGGGCGGGGAGAGCGGGAGGCTACACCTTC.

The chain carries TRBV24-1 and TRBJ2-1; unclear D gene. CDR3 size: 16 residues. Looked up from germline, CDR1 is KGHDR and CDR2 is SFDVKD. Between the trimmed V and J ends, which lost 4 bases and 5 bases, there was a span of 17 bases. Here the CDR3 reads CATSESRASIHNEQFF. In DNA form, the CDR3 reads TGTGCCACCAGTGAATCTAGAGCTTCCATCCACAATGAGCAGTTCTTC.

This chain uses TRBV7-2 with TRBJ2-5; TRBD2 matches at 12 bases. The CDR3 is 15 residues long. Germline V gene sequence: CDR1 SGHTA, CDR2 FQGNSA. The J segment lost 5 bases and the V segment lost 2 bases, leaving 3 bases of the junction unmatched. CDR3 amino acids: CASSLLLAGGETQYF. Written as DNA, the CDR3 is TGTGCCAGCAGCTTACTCCTAGCGGGGGGGGAGACCCAGTACTTC.

This chain links TRBV9 with TRBJ2-2; 11 nucleotides line up with TRBD2. Per the germline V gene, CDR1 is SGDLS and CDR2 is YYNGEE. The junction had 8 bases not matched to a gene; V was cut back by 4 bases and J by 3 bases. The CDR3 totals 17 residues. The CDR3: CASSPTLAGAYTGELFF. In nucleotides, the CDR3 is TGTGCCAGCAGCCCCACACTAGCGGGAGCCTACACCGGGGAGCTGTTTTTT. The full variable domain, completed using reference TRBV9 and TRBJ2-2, is DSGVTQTPKHLITATGQRVTLRCSPRSGDLSVYWYQQSLDQGLQFLIQYYNGEERAKGNILERFSAQQFPDLHSELNLSSLELGDSALYFCASSPTLAGAYTGELFFGEGSRLTVL.

The chain couples TRBV29-1 to TRBJ2-7; perhaps TRBD2 as D (6 bases). CDR3 length: 14 amino acids. V lost 5 bases and J 3 bases, leaving 17 bases between the germline ends. Germline V gene data show CDR1 as SQVTM and CDR2 as ANQGSEA. This CDR3 is CSVTGAGRGYEQYF. DNA for the CDR3: TGCAGCGTTACGGGCGCGGGAAGAGGCTACGAGCAGTACTTC.

The chain uses TRBV6-1 and TRBJ1-2, with 9 nucleotides matching TRBD1. The J segment lost 8 bases and the V segment lost 1 base, leaving 11 bases of the junction unmatched. The CDR3 runs to 16 residues. The germline V gene has CDR1 MNHNS and CDR2 SASEGT. The CDR3 DNA sequence: TGTGCCAGCAGTGAAGGACGATCAGGGACAGGGAAGGGCTACACCTTC. Translation: CASSEGRSGTGKGYTF.

The chain joins TRBV2 to TRBJ2-7; D might be TRBD2 (6 bases). The germline V gene encodes CDR1 SNHLY and CDR2 FYNNEI. V gave up 10 bases and J gave up 7 bases, with 20 bases separating them. The CDR3 loop spans 13 amino acids. The CDR3 region is CATRRREAGEQYF. In DNA form, the CDR3 reads TGTGCCACGAGGAGGAGGGAGGCTGGGGAGCAGTACTTC.